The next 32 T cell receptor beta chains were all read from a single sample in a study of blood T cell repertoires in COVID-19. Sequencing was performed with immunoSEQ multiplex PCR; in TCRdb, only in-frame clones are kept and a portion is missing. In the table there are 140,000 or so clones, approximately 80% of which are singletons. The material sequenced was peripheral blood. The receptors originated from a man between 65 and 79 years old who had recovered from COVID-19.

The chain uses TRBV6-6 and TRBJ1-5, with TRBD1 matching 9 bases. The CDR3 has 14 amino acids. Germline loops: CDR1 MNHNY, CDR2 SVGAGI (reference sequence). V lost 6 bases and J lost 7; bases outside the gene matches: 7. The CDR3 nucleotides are TGTGCCAGCAGCCCCACAGGGGGCGGCCAGCCCCAGCATTTT. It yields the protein CASSPTGGGQPQHF.

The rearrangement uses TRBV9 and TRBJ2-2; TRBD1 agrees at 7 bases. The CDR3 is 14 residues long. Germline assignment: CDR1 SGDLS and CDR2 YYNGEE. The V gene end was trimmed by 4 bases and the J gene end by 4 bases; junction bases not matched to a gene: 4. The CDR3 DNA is TGTGCCAGCAGCCCGCGGACAGGCACCGGGGAGCTGTTTTTT. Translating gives CASSPRTGTGELFF.

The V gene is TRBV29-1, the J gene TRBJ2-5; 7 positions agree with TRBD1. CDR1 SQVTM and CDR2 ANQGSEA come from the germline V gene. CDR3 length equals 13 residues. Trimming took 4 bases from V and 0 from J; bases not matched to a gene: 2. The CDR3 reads CSVGGQYQETQYF. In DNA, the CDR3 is TGCAGCGTTGGGGGACAGTACCAAGAGACCCAGTACTTC.

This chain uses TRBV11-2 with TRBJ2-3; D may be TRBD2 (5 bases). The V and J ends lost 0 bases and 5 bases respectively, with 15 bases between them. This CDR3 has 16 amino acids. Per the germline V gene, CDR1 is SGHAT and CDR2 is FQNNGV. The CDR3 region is CASSLDFRRGGDTQYF. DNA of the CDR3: TGTGCCAGCAGCTTAGATTTTAGGAGAGGAGGAGATACGCAGTATTTT.

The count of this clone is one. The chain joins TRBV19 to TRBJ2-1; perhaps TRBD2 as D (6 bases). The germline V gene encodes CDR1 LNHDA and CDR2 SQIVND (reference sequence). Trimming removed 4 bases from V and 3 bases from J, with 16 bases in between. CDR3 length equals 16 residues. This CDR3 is CASSRGDPRYYNEQFF. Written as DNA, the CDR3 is TGTGCCAGTAGTAGGGGGGACCCACGATACTACAATGAGCAGTTCTTC.

Written as DNA, the CDR3 is TGTGCCAGCAGTGACGGAGCATCCGGGACAGAAGCTTTCTTT. Translated, it gives CASSDGASGTEAFF. The J gene is TRBJ1-1, the V gene TRBV6-4; D perhaps matches TRBD1 (6 bases). This CDR3 has 14 residues. The V gene lost 2 bases and the J gene lost 8 bases, with 15 bases spanning the gap. The germline V gene encodes CDR1 MRHNA and CDR2 SNTAGT.

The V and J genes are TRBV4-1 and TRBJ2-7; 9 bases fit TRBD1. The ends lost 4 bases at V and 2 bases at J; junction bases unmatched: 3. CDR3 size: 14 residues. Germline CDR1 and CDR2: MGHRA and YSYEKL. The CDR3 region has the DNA TGCGCCAGCAGCCCACAGGGGGCCGCCTACGAGCAGTACTTC. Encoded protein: CASSPQGAAYEQYF.

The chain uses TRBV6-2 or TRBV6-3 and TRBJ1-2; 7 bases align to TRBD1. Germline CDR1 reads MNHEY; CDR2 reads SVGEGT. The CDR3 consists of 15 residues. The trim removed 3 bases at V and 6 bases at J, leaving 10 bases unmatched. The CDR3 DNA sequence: TGTGCCAGCAGTTATACGGCTCAGACAGGGCATGGCTACACCTTC. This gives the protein CASSYTAQTGHGYTF.

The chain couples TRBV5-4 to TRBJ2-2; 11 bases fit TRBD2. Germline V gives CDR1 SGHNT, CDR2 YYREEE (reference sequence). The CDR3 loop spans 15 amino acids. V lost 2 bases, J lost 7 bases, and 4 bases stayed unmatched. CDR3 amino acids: CASSFSGRAIGELFF. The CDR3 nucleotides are TGTGCCAGCAGCTTTAGCGGGAGGGCGATCGGGGAGCTGTTTTTT.

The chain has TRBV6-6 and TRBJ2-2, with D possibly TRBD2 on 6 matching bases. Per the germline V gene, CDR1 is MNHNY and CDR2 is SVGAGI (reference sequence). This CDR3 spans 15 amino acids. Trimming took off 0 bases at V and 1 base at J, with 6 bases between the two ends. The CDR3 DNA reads TGTGCCAGCAGTTACTCGGGGGGGAACACCGGGGAGCTGTTTTTT. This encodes CASSYSGGNTGELFF.

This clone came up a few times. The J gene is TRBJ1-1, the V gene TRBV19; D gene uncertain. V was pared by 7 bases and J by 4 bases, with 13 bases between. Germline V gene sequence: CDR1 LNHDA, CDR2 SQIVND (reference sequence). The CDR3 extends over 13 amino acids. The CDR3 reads CASIRDEGTEAFF. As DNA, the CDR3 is TGTGCCAGTATTAGGGATGAGGGCACTGAAGCTTTCTTT.

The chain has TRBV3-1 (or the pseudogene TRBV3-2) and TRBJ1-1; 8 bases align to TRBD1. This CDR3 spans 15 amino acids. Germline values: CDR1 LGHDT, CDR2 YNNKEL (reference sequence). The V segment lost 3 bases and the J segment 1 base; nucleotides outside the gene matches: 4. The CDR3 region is CASSHPGTGNTEAFF. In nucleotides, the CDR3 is TGTGCCAGCAGCCATCCCGGGACAGGGAACACTGAAGCTTTCTTT.

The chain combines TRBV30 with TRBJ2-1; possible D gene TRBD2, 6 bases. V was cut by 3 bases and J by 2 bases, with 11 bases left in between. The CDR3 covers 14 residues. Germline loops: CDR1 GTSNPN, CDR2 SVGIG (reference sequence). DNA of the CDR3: TGTGCCTGGAGCGGGAGAAACCCCTACAATGAGCAGTTCTTC. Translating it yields CAWSGRNPYNEQFF.

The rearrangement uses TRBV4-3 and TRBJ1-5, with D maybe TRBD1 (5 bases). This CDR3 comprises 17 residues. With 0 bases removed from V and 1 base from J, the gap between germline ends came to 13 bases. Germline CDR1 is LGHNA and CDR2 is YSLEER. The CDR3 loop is CASSQDTGVGSNQPQHF. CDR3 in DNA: TGCGCCAGCAGCCAAGATACGGGGGTAGGAAGCAATCAGCCCCAGCATTTT.

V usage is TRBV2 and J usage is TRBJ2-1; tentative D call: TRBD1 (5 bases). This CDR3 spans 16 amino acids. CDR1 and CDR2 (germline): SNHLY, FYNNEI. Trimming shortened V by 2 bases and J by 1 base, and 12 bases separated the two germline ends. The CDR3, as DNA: TGTGCCAGCAGTGAAACTCCAGGGTCTTCCTACAATGAGCAGTTCTTC. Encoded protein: CASSETPGSSYNEQFF.

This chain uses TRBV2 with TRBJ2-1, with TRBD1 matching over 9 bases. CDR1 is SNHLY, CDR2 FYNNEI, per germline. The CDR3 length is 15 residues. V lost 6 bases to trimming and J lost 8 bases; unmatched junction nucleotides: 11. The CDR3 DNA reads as TGTGCCAGCAGCGCGGACAGGGGAGAAACGGATGAGCAGTTCTTC. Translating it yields CASSADRGETDEQFF.

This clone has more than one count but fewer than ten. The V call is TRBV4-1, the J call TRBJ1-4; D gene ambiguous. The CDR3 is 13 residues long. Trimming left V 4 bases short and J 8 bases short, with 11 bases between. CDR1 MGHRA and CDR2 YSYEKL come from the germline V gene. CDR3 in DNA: TGCGCCAGCAGCCCCTGGCCGGGGGAAAAACTGTTTTTT. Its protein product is CASSPWPGEKLFF.

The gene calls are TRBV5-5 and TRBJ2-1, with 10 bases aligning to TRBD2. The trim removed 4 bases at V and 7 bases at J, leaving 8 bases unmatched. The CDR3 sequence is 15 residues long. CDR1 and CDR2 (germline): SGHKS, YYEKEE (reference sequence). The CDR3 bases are TGTGCCAGCAGCACCCTAGCGGGAGCGTTTAATGAGCAGTTCTTC. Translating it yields CASSTLAGAFNEQFF.

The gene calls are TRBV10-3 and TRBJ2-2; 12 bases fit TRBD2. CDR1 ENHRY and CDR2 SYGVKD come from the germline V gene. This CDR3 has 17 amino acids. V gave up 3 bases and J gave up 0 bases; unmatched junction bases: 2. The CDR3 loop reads CAISEWTSGANTGELFF. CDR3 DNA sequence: TGTGCCATCAGTGAATGGACTAGCGGGGCGAACACCGGGGAGCTGTTTTTT.

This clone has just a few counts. CDR3 DNA: TGTGCCACCAGCAGAGTACAGGGAAGAATATACTACGAGCAGTACTTC. It encodes CATSRVQGRIYYEQYF. The V call is TRBV15, the J call TRBJ2-7; TRBD1 is a possible D gene (6 bases). The CDR3 covers 16 residues. Germline assignment: CDR1 LNHNV and CDR2 YYDKDF (reference sequence). V was shortened by 1 base and J by 3 bases, with 16 bases between the two germline ends.

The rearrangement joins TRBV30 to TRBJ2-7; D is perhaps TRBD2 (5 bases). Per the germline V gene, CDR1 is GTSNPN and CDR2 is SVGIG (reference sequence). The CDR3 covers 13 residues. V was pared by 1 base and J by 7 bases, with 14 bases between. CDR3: CAWSGTATGEQYF. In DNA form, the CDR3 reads TGTGCCTGGAGTGGGACGGCCACGGGGGAGCAGTACTTC.

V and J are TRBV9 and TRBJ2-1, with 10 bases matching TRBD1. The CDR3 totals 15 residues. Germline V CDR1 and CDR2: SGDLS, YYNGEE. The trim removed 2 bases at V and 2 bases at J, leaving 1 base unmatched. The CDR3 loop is CASSVTGGPYNEQFF. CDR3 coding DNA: TGTGCCAGCAGCGTGACAGGGGGCCCCTACAATGAGCAGTTCTTC.

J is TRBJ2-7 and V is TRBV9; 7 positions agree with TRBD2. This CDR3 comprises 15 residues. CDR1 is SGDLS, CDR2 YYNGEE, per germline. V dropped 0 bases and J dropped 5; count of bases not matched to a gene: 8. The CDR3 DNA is TGTGCCAGCAGCGTAGCTTCGGCGGGGGTGCACGAGCAGTACTTC. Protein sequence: CASSVASAGVHEQYF. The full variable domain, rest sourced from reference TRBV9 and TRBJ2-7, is DSGVTQTPKHLITATGQRVTLRCSPRSGDLSVYWYQQSLDQGLQFLIQYYNGEERAKGNILERFSAQQFPDLHSELNLSSLELGDSALYFCASSVASAGVHEQYFGPGTRLTVT.

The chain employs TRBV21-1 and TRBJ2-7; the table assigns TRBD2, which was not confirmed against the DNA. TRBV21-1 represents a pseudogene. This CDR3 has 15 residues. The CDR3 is CASEGGSGSAYEQYF. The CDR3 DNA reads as TGTGCCAGCGAGGGGGGTAGCGGGAGTGCCTACGAGCAGTACTTC.

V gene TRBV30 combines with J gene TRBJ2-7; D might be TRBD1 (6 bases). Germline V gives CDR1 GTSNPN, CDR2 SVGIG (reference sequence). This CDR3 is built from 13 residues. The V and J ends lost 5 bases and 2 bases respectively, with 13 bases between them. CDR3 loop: CAWQGDTTYEQYF. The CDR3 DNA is TGTGCCTGGCAAGGGGACACTACCTACGAGCAGTACTTC.

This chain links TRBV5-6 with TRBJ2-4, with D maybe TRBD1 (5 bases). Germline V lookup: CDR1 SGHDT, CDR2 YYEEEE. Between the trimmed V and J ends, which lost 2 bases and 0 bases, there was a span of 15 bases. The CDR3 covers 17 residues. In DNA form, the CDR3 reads TGTGCCAGCAGCTTTCGCTTGACAGACCTAGCCAAAAACATTCAGTACTTC. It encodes CASSFRLTDLAKNIQYF.

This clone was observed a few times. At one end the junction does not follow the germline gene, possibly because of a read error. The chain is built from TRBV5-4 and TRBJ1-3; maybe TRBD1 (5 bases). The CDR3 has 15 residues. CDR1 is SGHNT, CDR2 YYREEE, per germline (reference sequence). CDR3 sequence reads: CASSLDGGSGNTIYF. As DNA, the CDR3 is TGTGCCAGCAGTTTGGACGGGGGCTCTGGAAACACCATATATTTT.

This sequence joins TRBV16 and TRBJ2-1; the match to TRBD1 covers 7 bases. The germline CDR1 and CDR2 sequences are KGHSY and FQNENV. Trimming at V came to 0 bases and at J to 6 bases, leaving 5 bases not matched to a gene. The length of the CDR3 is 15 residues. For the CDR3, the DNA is TGTGCCAGCAGCCAATCATCAACAGGGGTCAATGAGCAGTTCTTC. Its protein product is CASSQSSTGVNEQFF.

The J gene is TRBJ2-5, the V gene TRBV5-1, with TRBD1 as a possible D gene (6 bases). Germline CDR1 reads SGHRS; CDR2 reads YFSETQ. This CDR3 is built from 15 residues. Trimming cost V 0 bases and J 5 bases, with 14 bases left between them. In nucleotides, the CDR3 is TGCGCCAGCAGCTTGGAGGGGAGTACAGGGGAGACCCAGTACTTC. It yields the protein CASSLEGSTGETQYF. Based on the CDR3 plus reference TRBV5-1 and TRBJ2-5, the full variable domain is KAGVTQTPRYLIKTRGQQVTLSCSPISGHRSVSWYQQTPGQGLQFLFEYFSETQRNKGNFPGRFSGRQFSNSRSEMNVSTLELGDSALYLCASSLEGSTGETQYFGPGTRLLVL.

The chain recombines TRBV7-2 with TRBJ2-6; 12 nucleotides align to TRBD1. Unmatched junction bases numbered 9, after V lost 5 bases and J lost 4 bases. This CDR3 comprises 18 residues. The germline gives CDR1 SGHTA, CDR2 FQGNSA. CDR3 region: CASSIPGQGAPGANVLTF. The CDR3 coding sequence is TGTGCCAGCAGCATTCCGGGACAGGGGGCGCCAGGGGCCAACGTCCTGACTTTC.

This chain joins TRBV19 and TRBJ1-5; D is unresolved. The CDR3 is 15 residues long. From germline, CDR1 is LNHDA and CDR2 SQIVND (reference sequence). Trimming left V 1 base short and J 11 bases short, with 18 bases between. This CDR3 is CASSIVEAPPRAQHF. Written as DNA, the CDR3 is TGTGCCAGTAGTATAGTTGAGGCCCCCCCCCGGGCCCAGCATTTT.

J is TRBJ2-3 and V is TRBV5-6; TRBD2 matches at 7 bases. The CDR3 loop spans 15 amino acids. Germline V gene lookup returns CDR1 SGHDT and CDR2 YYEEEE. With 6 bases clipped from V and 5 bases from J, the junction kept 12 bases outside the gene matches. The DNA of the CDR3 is TGTGCCAGCAACCTCGGGCGTCGCGGGAGAGATACGCAGTATTTT. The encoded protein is CASNLGRRGRDTQYF.